The clone carrying this T cell receptor (beta chain) was seen more than once but under ten times. Its cognate antigen is unknown. The germline CDR1 and CDR2 sequences are MNHEY and SVGAGI. V lost 2 bases and J lost 3; bases outside the gene matches: 2. The CDR3 extends over 15 amino acids. The data belong to a study of T cells in Graves' hyperthyroidism and ophthalmopathy. Findings and limits, study-wide: Most clonotypes expanded in the thyroid (above 0.001) were also present in blood. Stable hyperthyroidism was told apart from ophthalmopathy by a model built on 13 V-J features.

RNA transcripts provided the source from which TCR beta CDR3 regions were amplified. With the HTBI primer set, the TCR CDR3 went through a first round of RT-PCR. Using its own MiXCR run on the multiplex PCR reads, TCRdb lists one record per CDR3 protein. In the table there are 640,000 or so distinct CDR3 sequences, approximately 14% of which are singletons. This receptor was obtained from a woman between 35 and 50 years old with Graves' ophthalmopathy. This sequence joins TRBV6-5 and TRBJ2-2; 8 nucleotides match TRBD2. Sequenced material: blood. CDR3 amino acids: CASSYRGGYTGELFF. CDR3 bases: TGTGCCAGCAGTTACCGGGGGGGGTACACCGGGGAGCTGTTTTTT.